The TCR beta chain under discussion was sequenced for a study of T cell clonality in common variable immunodeficiency. In germline, CDR1 is LGHNA, CDR2 YNFKEQ. The CDR3 has 17 amino acids. This clone was seen at least ten times. Its specificity is unknown. The missing CDR3 end, 3 residues past where the read stops, is filled in from the germline J gene. The study's findings and limits: Common variable immunodeficiency TCR beta sequences reportedly had fewer deletions and N-nucleotide insertions.

Libraries were prepared by immunoSEQ multiplex PCR; TCRdb keeps only in-frame clonotypes and omits some of them. The profile covers 45,000 to 65,000 clones, none occurring a single time. Most patients and controls had Caucasian heritage. The sequencing input was peripheral blood mononuclear cells. The chain carries TRBV4-2 and TRBJ2-2; 7 positions agree with TRBD1. This TCR was sampled from a person aged 18 to 75 in good health. The DNA read from the CDR3 is TGTGCCAGCAGCCAAGATAGTGGTACAGGGGATCGAGAAAAG. This sequence encodes CASSQDSGTGDREK. The full CDR3 reads CASSQDSGTGDREKLFF.